The clone carrying this T cell receptor beta chain showed up just once. Its antigen is unidentified. The study ran its PCR with 60 Vbeta and 13 Jbeta primers. Profiling relied on immunoSEQ multiplex PCR, and the TCRdb table lists in-frame clones only, not all of them. The data contain over 150,000 clones, around 80% of them seen just once; the ten biggest clones take up 4.3%. The data were taken from a study of cytomegalovirus exposure and HLA in healthy donors. Whole-study findings and limits: Researchers reportedly found TCR beta sequences accurately predicted most subjects' HLA-A and HLA-B alleles. Listed as cytomegalovirus-associated were 150 or so TCR beta chains. Later analysis placed DRB1 highest and HLA-C lowest in TCR association rates, which differed by HLA locus.

This clonotype originated in a man in his forties or fifties in good health and CMV-seronegative. Sequencing was carried out using PBMCs.

The chain's CDR3 is CASSMGTGDQHF. The CDR3 DNA follows: TGTGCCAGTAGTATGGGGACAGGAGACCAGCATTTT. V gene TRBV19 combines with J gene TRBJ1-5; TRBD1 aligns across 8 bases. The CDR3 loop spans 12 amino acids. Trimming at V came to 3 bases and at J to 12 bases, leaving 4 bases not matched to a gene. Looked up from germline, CDR1 is LNHDA and CDR2 is SQIVND (reference sequence).